Included here is one TCR beta chain sequence, with context. This clone has a single count. It lacks a known antigen. Per-nucleotide qualities are absent, and no much larger clonotype sits a single base away. The immunoSEQ Assay, a bias-controlled multiplex PCR, was used to amplify TCRbeta CDR3 regions from genomic DNA. On the study's bioinformatics: The number of nucleated cells in each sample was estimated from the amplification of reference gene primers within the assay. Sequence reads were collapsed and filtered to measure the absolute abundance of every unique TCRbeta CDR3 rearrangement. For each sample, productive Simpson clonality was calculated as the square root of Simpson's diversity index over productive rearrangements. The immuneACCESS repertoire file appears here via TCRdb, limited to in-frame rearrangements. These files lack a portion of the clones; in checked studies, under half of the deficit traces to unresolved V genes, and the cause of the others is not known. The V and J calls and clone size were taken over from that table, and D and trimming were inferred from the DNA. The sample contains a few hundred thousand clones, around 84% of them found a single time. Roughly 2.6% of the sample is held by the ten biggest clonotypes.

The sample belongs to a study of blood T cell repertoires in COVID-19 (TCRdb year 2020). A note on the overall study: Collaborator samples came from the United States, Italy and Spain and covered acute and convalescent phases of COVID-19. The material from the prospective study consisted of cDNA or gDNA derived from T cells, B-cell-depleted T cells, or PBMCs. The dataset comprised deeply sampled blood TCRbeta repertoires from subjects exposed to, actively infected with, or recovered from COVID-19. The repertoires were released in a freely available public database meant as a resource for research on the immune response to SARS-CoV-2. Samples were obtained from the ongoing ImmuneRACE study (first 160 participants) and from 1,000 to 1,500 subjects provided by 6 global collaborators. Nearly every sample came with metadata listing a de-identified subject ID, COVID-19 status, age in years and sex. Where available, HLA class I and class II types were obtained from metadata supplied by the sample provider rather than from assay-based typing. Overall study results and their limits: The quantity of clinical and demographic metadata differed by source and by participant and was supplied without curation.

Another Seattle source contributed samples from volunteer blood donors who had recovered from COVID-19. The collaborating institutions used their own protocols to collect whole blood in K2EDTA tubes. For TCRbeta analysis, collaborators shipped samples as frozen whole blood, isolated PBMCs, or DNA extracted from either of those sample types. CDR1 and CDR2 are drawn from the germline V gene: SGHRS, YFSETQ. The cysteine opens and the phenylalanine closes a CDR3 of 13 amino acids. Of the read, only the CDR3 DNA is kept; its 39 bases are in frame from base 1. At the junction V is shortened by 2 bases and J by 4 bases, with 9 bases in between.

The sequencing input was peripheral blood. The chain is made from TRBV5-1 and TRBJ1-1; TRBD1 is possibly the D segment (6 matching bases). This receptor was obtained from a man in his fifties or sixties who had recovered from COVID-19. The DNA reads TGCGCCAGCAGCTTCCGCAGGGGCACTGAAGCTTTCTTT. It translates as CASSFRRGTEAFF.